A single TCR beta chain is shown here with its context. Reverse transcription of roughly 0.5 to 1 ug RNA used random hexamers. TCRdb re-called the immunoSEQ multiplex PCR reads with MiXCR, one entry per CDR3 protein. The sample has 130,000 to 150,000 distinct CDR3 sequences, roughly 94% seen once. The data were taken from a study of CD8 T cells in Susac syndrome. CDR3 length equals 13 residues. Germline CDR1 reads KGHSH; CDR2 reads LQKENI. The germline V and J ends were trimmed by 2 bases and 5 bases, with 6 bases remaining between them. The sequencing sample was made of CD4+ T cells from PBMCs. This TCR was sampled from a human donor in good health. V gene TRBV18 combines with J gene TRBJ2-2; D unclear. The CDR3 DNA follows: TGTGCCAGCTCACCAGGGGAAACCGGGGAGCTGTTTTTT. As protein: CASSPGETGELFF.